This TCR beta chain was observed in a study of T cell responses to AZD1222 COVID-19 vaccine. On the study more broadly: Analyses pooled second doses at about 4 or about 12 weeks. Overall study results and limits: The donors showed a predominance of white British ancestry and of females, with possible underestimation of clonal diversity.

Germline values: CDR1 SNHLY, CDR2 FYNNEI. This CDR3 has 10 amino acids. V was shortened by 3 bases and J by 8 bases, with 2 bases between the two germline ends. Some clones are missing from TCRdb's copy, which holds only in-frame ones; the method was immunoSEQ multiplex PCR. The sample records roughly 80,000 clones, over 85% being singletons. With respect to this clone: Its antigen is as yet unknown.

Sequences were derived from peripheral blood, sampled on day 0 of AZD1222 vaccination. This receptor was obtained from an adult in good health. The genes are TRBV2 and TRBJ2-4, with D unclear. CDR3 protein: CASSEDIQYF. Written as DNA, the CDR3 is TGTGCCAGCAGTGAGGACATTCAGTACTTC.